These 32 T cell receptor beta chains were sequenced from one sample in a study of T cells in Graves' hyperthyroidism and ophthalmopathy. Amplified TCR beta CDR3 regions came from RNA transcripts. The TCR CDR3 was amplified in a first-round RT-PCR using the HTBI primer set. A single record per CDR3 protein comes from TCRdb applying MiXCR to the multiplex PCR reads. The sample yields about half a million distinct CDR3 sequences, about 20% seen once. Sequencing was performed on blood. These receptors were taken from a man aged 40-50 years with Graves' ophthalmopathy.

Only a few counts were recorded for this clonotype. The chain is built from TRBV3-1 and TRBJ2-3; 7 nucleotides align to TRBD1. Trimming took 10 bases from V and 2 from J; bases not matched to a gene: 9. Germline CDR1 LGHDT, CDR2 YNNKEL (reference sequence). This CDR3 comprises 14 residues. CDR3 protein: CATRQGTDTDTQYF. The CDR3 DNA follows: TGTGCCACACGACAGGGTACGGACACAGATACGCAGTATTTT.

This clonotype was seen repeatedly, ten times or more. The CDR3 nucleotides are TGTGCCAGCAGCCTCCAAACTAGCGGTCAAGAGACCCAGTACTTC. Translation: CASSLQTSGQETQYF. The chain employs TRBV3-1 and TRBJ2-5, with 8 bases identical to TRBD2. The CDR3 has 15 amino acids. Germline values: CDR1 LGHDT, CDR2 YNNKEL (reference sequence). V trimming: 4 bases; J trimming: 2 bases; junction bases outside the gene matches: 6.

This clonotype has ten or more counts. V and J are TRBV6-2 or TRBV6-3 and TRBJ2-5; TRBD2 aligns across 9 bases. This CDR3 is 15 amino acids long. Germline loops: CDR1 MNHEY, CDR2 SVGEGT. V was clipped by 6 bases and J by 2 bases; unmatched bases: 7. CDR3 in DNA: TGTGCCAGCAGAACTATTGGACTAGCGCAAGAGACCCAGTACTTC. Residues: CASRTIGLAQETQYF.

This clonotype was recorded at least ten times. CDR3 amino acids: CASQKGFGTYNEQFF. The CDR3 nucleotides are TGTGCCAGCCAAAAGGGGTTTGGGACCTACAATGAGCAGTTCTTC. The chain recombines TRBV14 with TRBJ2-1, with a weak D call TRBD1 (5 bases). V lost 8 bases and J lost 2, with 16 bases in between. Germline V lookup: CDR1 SGHDN, CDR2 FVKESK. The CDR3 runs 15 residues.

This clonotype was detected a few times. The V and J genes are TRBV5-1 and TRBJ2-2; D call uncertain. V lost 0 bases to trimming and J lost 4 bases, with 13 bases between them. The CDR3 contains 16 residues. The germline gives CDR1 SGHRS, CDR2 YFSETQ. The CDR3 DNA sequence: TGCGCCAGCAGCTTGGTACGGGTCTTACCCACCGGGGAGCTGTTTTTT. Its protein product is CASSLVRVLPTGELFF. The whole variable domain, filled in from reference TRBV5-1 and TRBJ2-2, reads KAGVTQTPRYLIKTRGQQVTLSCSPISGHRSVSWYQQTPGQGLQFLFEYFSETQRNKGNFPGRFSGRQFSNSRSEMNVSTLELGDSALYLCASSLVRVLPTGELFFGEGSRLTVL.

V usage is TRBV20-1 and J usage is TRBJ2-3; TRBD2 matches 9 bases. The length of the CDR3 is 17 residues. Germline CDR1 reads DFQATT; CDR2 reads SNEGSKA (reference sequence). V dropped 3 bases and J dropped 4; count of bases not matched to a gene: 14. DNA for the CDR3: TGCAGTGCTAGTCCAGTAGGTAGCGGGGGACGGGCAGATACGCAGTATTTT. Its protein is CSASPVGSGGRADTQYF.

This clonotype showed up many times. J is TRBJ1-5 and V is TRBV6-2 or TRBV6-3, with 10 bases identical to TRBD1. With 6 bases clipped from V and 4 bases from J, the junction kept 3 bases outside the gene matches. There are 14 residues in the CDR3. Looked up from germline, CDR1 is MNHEY and CDR2 is SVGEGT. The DNA of the CDR3 is TGTGCCAGCAGGCCGGGACAGGGGAATCAGCCCCAGCATTTT. Residues: CASRPGQGNQPQHF.

The sample holds a few counts of this clonotype. As DNA, the CDR3 is TGTGCCAGCAGTTTAGGCGGGGGGGCGATCGGGGAGCTGTTTTTT. This sequence encodes CASSLGGGAIGELFF. The rearrangement joins TRBV12-3 or TRBV12-4 to TRBJ2-2; 9 bases are shared with TRBD2. V dropped 1 base and J dropped 7; count of bases not matched to a gene: 4. This CDR3 has 15 amino acids.

There are many counts of this clonotype. The chain is built from TRBV7-2 and TRBJ2-3; TRBD2 matches 8 bases. V lost 4 bases, J lost 2 bases, and 17 bases stayed unmatched. CDR3 length equals 19 residues. Germline loops: CDR1 SGHTA, CDR2 FQGNSA. This CDR3 is CASSSRGLAGFKSTDTQYF. In DNA, the CDR3 is TGTGCCAGCAGCTCCAGGGGTTTAGCGGGATTCAAATCCACAGATACGCAGTATTTT.

This clonotype was counted only a few times. The chain employs TRBV20-1 and TRBJ2-3, with no clear D. Germline V lookup: CDR1 DFQATT, CDR2 SNEGSKA (reference sequence). CDR3 length: 12 residues. In DNA, the CDR3 is TGCCGAGGAGACGACTTCACAGATACGCAGTATTTT. Protein product: CRGDDFTDTQYF.

This clonotype was seen at least ten times. V and J are TRBV10-2 and TRBJ2-5; D may be TRBD2 (7 bases). This CDR3 comprises 15 residues. V shed 3 bases and J shed 5 bases, with 16 bases lying between them. The germline CDR1 and CDR2 sequences are WSHSY and SAAADI. CDR3 residues: CASSELGGDMETQYF. DNA for the CDR3: TGCGCCAGCAGTGAACTAGGGGGGGATATGGAGACCCAGTACTTC.

This chain joins TRBV30 and TRBJ1-5; D is unresolved. Per germline, CDR1 GTSNPN and CDR2 SVGIG (reference sequence). The V gene lost 1 base and the J gene lost 3 bases, with 7 bases spanning the gap. CDR3 size: 13 residues. This CDR3 is CAWSGGINQPQHF. DNA of the CDR3: TGTGCCTGGAGTGGGGGAATCAATCAGCCCCAGCATTTT.

This clonotype was found many times. The gene calls are TRBV7-8 and TRBJ2-7, with 9 bases fitting TRBD2. Germline CDR1 is SGHVS and CDR2 is FQNEAQ. Trimming took 2 bases from V and 3 from J; bases not matched to a gene: 5. This CDR3 spans 15 amino acids. The CDR3, as DNA: TGTGCCAGCAGCTTAAGTATGACTAGCGGCTACGAGCAGTACTTC. Its translation is CASSLSMTSGYEQYF. Full variable domain (missing parts from reference TRBV7-8 and TRBJ2-7): GAGVSQSPRYKVAKRGQDVALRCDPISGHVSLFWYQQALGQGPEFLTYFQNEAQLDKSGLPSDRFFAERPEGSVSTLKIQRTQQEDSAVYLCASSLSMTSGYEQYFGPGTRLTVT.

The V gene is TRBV7-9, the J gene TRBJ2-5; D not certain. Trimming cost V 7 bases and J 12 bases, with 33 bases left between them. The V gene's germline CDR1 is SEHNR and CDR2 FQNEAQ (reference sequence). The CDR3 covers 17 residues. The CDR3 is CASTVGVRDPLTLGEYF. The CDR3, as DNA: TGTGCCAGCACCGTGGGTGTTAGGGATCCCTTAACGTTGGGTGAGTACTTC.

This clonotype was seen many times. The chain combines TRBV7-2 with TRBJ2-1; unclear D gene. CDR1 is SGHTA and CDR2 is FQGNSA in the germline V gene. Trimming took 5 bases from V and 5 from J, leaving 7 bases between them. There are 12 residues in the CDR3. CDR3 sequence reads: CASSPRDNEQFF. The CDR3 region has the DNA TGTGCCAGCAGCCCCCGAGACAATGAGCAGTTCTTC.

This clonotype was detected only a few times. The J gene is TRBJ1-4, the V gene TRBV19, with 10 bases aligning to TRBD1. This CDR3 has 15 residues. Germline CDR1 and CDR2: LNHDA and SQIVND (reference sequence). V dropped 10 bases and J dropped 8; count of bases not matched to a gene: 13. The CDR3 DNA reads TGTGCCACCCGTGACCAGGGACAGGGGTACGAAAAACTGTTTTTT. It encodes CATRDQGQGYEKLFF.

The J gene is TRBJ2-1, the V gene TRBV7-2; maybe TRBD2 (6 bases). Deletions cut 1 base from V and 2 bases from J, with 9 bases between. The CDR3 is made up of 15 amino acids. Germline V lookup: CDR1 SGHTA, CDR2 FQGNSA. CDR3 sequence (DNA): TGTGCCAGCAGCTTAGGGGGACTGCCCTACAATGAGCAGTTCTTC. This codes for CASSLGGLPYNEQFF.

This clonotype was seen repeatedly, ten times or more. The rearrangement uses TRBV28 and TRBJ2-7; the match to TRBD1 covers 9 bases. V shed 5 bases, J shed 1 base, and the junction held 6 bases outside the gene matches. From germline, CDR1 is MDHEN and CDR2 SYDVKM. This CDR3 region has 15 residues. The CDR3 DNA follows: TGTGCCAGCAGTATAACCGGGACAGGGTCCTACGAGCAGTACTTC. This encodes CASSITGTGSYEQYF.

This clonotype was observed a few times. The chain joins TRBV15 to TRBJ2-7; TRBD2 matches 10 bases. The CDR3 has 17 residues. Germline CDR1 and CDR2: LNHNV and YYDKDF (reference sequence). The V segment lost 0 bases and the J segment 5 bases; nucleotides outside the gene matches: 10. CDR3 amino acids: CATSRDRRLAGGNEQYF. In DNA form, the CDR3 reads TGTGCCACCAGCAGAGACCGAAGACTAGCGGGTGGGAACGAGCAGTACTTC.

The chain couples TRBV7-2 to TRBJ2-5; 7 bases map to TRBD2. Per germline, CDR1 SGHTA and CDR2 FQGNSA. The CDR3 runs to 16 residues. The trim removed 2 bases at V and 0 bases at J, leaving 6 bases unmatched. The CDR3 sequence: CASSLRALANQETQYF. CDR3 in DNA: TGTGCCAGCAGCTTAAGGGCACTAGCGAACCAAGAGACCCAGTACTTC.

This chain links TRBV28 with TRBJ1-5, with 11 nucleotides matching TRBD1. The germline V gene has CDR1 MDHEN and CDR2 SYDVKM. Trimming at V came to 5 bases and at J to 6 bases, leaving 6 bases not matched to a gene. The CDR3 totals 15 residues. The chain's CDR3 is CASSRTGGASQPQHF. CDR3 nucleotide sequence: TGTGCCAGCAGTCGGACAGGGGGCGCGAGTCAGCCCCAGCATTTT.

This sequence joins TRBV15 and TRBJ2-1; TRBD1 agrees at 9 bases. CDR3 length: 19 residues. Per germline, CDR1 LNHNV and CDR2 YYDKDF (reference sequence). V lost 5 bases, J lost 4 bases, and 18 bases stayed unmatched. CDR3 nucleotides: TGTGCCACCAGCGGCGGGGTTTATAGTGCCGGGACAGGGTACAATGAGCAGTTCTTC. Protein sequence: CATSGGVYSAGTGYNEQFF.

This clonotype was observed many times. The chain recombines TRBV5-4 with TRBJ1-1; D gene ambiguous. V shed 0 bases and J shed 4 bases, with 10 bases lying between them. Per germline, CDR1 SGHNT and CDR2 YYREEE (reference sequence). The CDR3 contains 14 residues. This chain's CDR3 is CASSLERAITEAFF. DNA of the CDR3: TGTGCCAGCAGCTTGGAACGGGCCATCACTGAAGCTTTCTTT.

CDR3 in DNA: TGTGCCTGGAGCAAGGGACTCATCTACGAGCAGTACTTC. This sequence encodes CAWSKGLIYEQYF. This rearrangement joins TRBV30 to TRBJ2-7; D is perhaps TRBD2 (6 bases). CDR1 GTSNPN and CDR2 SVGIG come from the germline V gene (reference sequence). Trimming left V 3 bases short and J 3 bases short, with 12 bases between. The CDR3 sequence is 13 residues long.

The rearrangement links TRBV2 to TRBJ2-3; maybe TRBD2 (5 bases). V lost 1 base and J 6 bases, leaving 11 bases between the germline ends. The length of the CDR3 is 14 residues. The germline V gene encodes CDR1 SNHLY and CDR2 FYNNEI. As DNA, the CDR3 is TGTGCCAGCAGTGAAGGGCTAGCAGGTGATACGCAGTATTTT. This sequence encodes CASSEGLAGDTQYF.

The V and J genes are TRBV29-1 and TRBJ1-1; D may be TRBD1 (5 bases). The V and J ends lost 7 bases and 6 bases respectively, with 12 bases between them. The length of the CDR3 is 11 residues. Looked up from germline, CDR1 is SQVTM and CDR2 is ANQGSEA. CDR3: CSAQVGPEAFF. The DNA for the CDR3 is TGCAGCGCCCAGGTGGGGCCTGAAGCTTTCTTT.

The sample holds a few counts of this clonotype. Just one base apart from a much larger clone, this may be a read error. The J gene is TRBJ1-1, the V gene TRBV28; D remains ambiguous. CDR1 is MDHEN, CDR2 SYDVKM, per germline. CDR3 length equals 12 residues. Between the trimmed V and J ends, which lost 5 bases and 6 bases, there was a span of 10 bases. The CDR3 protein is CASSLTWAEAFF. The CDR3 DNA sequence: TGTGCCAGCAGTCTCACGTGGGCTGAAGCTTTCTTT. Full variable domain (outside the CDR3, taken from reference TRBV28 and TRBJ1-1): DVKVTQSSRYLVKRTGEKVFLECVQDMDHENMFWYRQDPGLGLRLIYFSYDVKMKEKGDIPEGYSVSREKKERFSLILESASTNQTSMYLCASSLTWAEAFFGQGTRLTVV.

This clonotype was observed a few times. The gene calls are TRBV5-4 and TRBJ2-7; a possible D gene is TRBD1 (6 bases). V gave up 0 bases and J gave up 2 bases, with 15 bases separating them. The germline CDR1 and CDR2 sequences are SGHNT and YYREEE (reference sequence). The CDR3 is made up of 16 amino acids. The CDR3 nucleotides are TGTGCCAGCAGCTTGGCGGGCTCAGGGGCTCCCTACGAGCAGTACTTC. Residues: CASSLAGSGAPYEQYF. The full variable domain, in which reference TRBV5-4 and TRBJ2-7 provide the parts outside the CDR3, is ETGVTQSPTHLIKTRGQQVTLRCSSQSGHNTVSWYQQALGQGPQFIFQYYREEENGRGNFPPRFSGLQFPNYSSELNVNALELDDSALYLCASSLAGSGAPYEQYFGPGTRLTVT.

The chain links TRBV6-2 or TRBV6-3 to TRBJ1-1; D gene ambiguous. Germline assignment: CDR1 MNHEY and CDR2 SVGEGT. This CDR3 spans 12 amino acids. Trimming stripped 6 bases from V and 6 bases from J, with 11 bases between. CDR3 protein: CASRDPVSEAFF. Here the CDR3 DNA reads TGTGCCAGCAGAGACCCGGTCTCTGAAGCTTTCTTT.

The chain recombines TRBV6-1 with TRBJ2-3; D call uncertain. The germline V gene has CDR1 MNHNS and CDR2 SASEGT. V was cut by 6 bases and J by 6 bases, with 16 bases left in between. The CDR3 totals 14 residues. In DNA, the CDR3 is TGTGCCAGCAGGATCCAGATTCTTGAGGATACGCAGTATTTT. Protein sequence: CASRIQILEDTQYF.

This clonotype was picked up a small number of times. This chain joins TRBV6-5 and TRBJ1-1; D perhaps matches TRBD1 (5 bases). V lost 7 bases, J lost 0 bases, and 18 bases lay in between. The CDR3 covers 16 residues. The V gene's germline CDR1 is MNHEY and CDR2 SVGAGI. CDR3 sequence: CASISGTPSMNTEAFF. The CDR3 DNA reads as TGTGCCAGCATTTCAGGGACCCCCTCTATGAACACTGAAGCTTTCTTT.

The table lists this clonotype with many counts. The rearrangement joins TRBV3-1 to TRBJ2-1; D may be TRBD2 (6 bases). Trimming left V 6 bases short and J 0 bases short, with 12 bases between. Germline lookup yields CDR1 LGHDT and CDR2 YNNKEL (reference sequence). The CDR3 length is 15 residues. CDR3 residues: CASSQRESSYNEQFF. The CDR3 region has the DNA TGTGCCAGCAGTCAACGGGAGAGCTCCTACAATGAGCAGTTCTTC.